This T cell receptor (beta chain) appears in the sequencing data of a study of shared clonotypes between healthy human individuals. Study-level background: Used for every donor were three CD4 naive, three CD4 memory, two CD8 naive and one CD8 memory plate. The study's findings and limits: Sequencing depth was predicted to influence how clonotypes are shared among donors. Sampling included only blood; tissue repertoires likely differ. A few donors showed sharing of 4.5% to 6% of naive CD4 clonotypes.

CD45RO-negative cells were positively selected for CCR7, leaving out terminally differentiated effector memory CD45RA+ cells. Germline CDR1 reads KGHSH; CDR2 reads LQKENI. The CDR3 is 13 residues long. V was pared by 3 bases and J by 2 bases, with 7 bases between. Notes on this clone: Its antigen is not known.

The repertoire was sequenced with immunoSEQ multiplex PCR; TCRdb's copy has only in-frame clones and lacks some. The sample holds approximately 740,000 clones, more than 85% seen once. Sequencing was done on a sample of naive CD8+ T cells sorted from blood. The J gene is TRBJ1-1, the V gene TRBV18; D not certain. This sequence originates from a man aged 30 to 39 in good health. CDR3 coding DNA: TGTGCCAGCTCACCGCCGATCAACACTGAAGCTTTCTTT. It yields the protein CASSPPINTEAFF.